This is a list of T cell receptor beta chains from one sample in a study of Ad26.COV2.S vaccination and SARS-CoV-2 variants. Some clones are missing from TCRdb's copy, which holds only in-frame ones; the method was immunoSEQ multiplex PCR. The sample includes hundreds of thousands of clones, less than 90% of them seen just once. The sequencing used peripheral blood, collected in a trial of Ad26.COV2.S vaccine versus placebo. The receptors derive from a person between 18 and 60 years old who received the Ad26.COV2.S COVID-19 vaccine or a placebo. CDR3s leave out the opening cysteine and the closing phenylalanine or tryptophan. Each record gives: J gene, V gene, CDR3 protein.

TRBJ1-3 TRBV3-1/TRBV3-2 ASSQPPGNTIY
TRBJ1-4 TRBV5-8 ASSLSTEKLF
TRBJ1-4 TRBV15 ATSRDIEKLF
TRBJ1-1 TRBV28 ASSSDRAGYSEAF
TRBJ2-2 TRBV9 ASSVDPGLNTGELF
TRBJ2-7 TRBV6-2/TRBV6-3 ASSYSRGSNEQY
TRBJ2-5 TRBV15 ATSRDLLETQY
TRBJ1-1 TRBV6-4 ASSESSNTEAF
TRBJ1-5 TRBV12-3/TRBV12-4 ASRNSNQPQH
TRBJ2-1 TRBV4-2 ASSQVKESRGLNNEQF